This TCR beta chain was obtained from a study of shared clonotypes between healthy human individuals (dated by TCRdb to the early 2020s). Looking at the study overall: A few men and a couple of women, aged 18 to 49 years, made up the cohort. Leukapheresis yielded between about 0.8 and 9.5 billion PBMCs per donor. To estimate repertoire size and how much clonotypes are shared between individuals, the study performed deep sequencing of blood TCR repertoires from a few healthy adults. For each donor, CD4 naive and CD4 memory were each run on three plates, CD8 naive on two plates, and CD8 memory on one plate. To increase sequencing depth and limit assay-specific biases, different laboratories used diverse techniques to prepare libraries and sequence TCR repertoires.

Using the deep immunoSEQ assay, multiplex PCR amplified TCR CDR3 regions from genomic DNA. Genomic DNA extracted from each cell subset was distributed evenly over all wells of several immunoSEQ 96-well plates, and each plate served as one replicate. For sorted subsets, each replicate PCR was loaded with around 200 ng genomic DNA, equivalent to 30,000 to 35,000 T cell genomes. Purified libraries were measured with a Qubit 3.0 fluorometer, size-checked on a Bioanalyzer 2100, and measured again with the KAPA Library Quantification kit. Every immunoSEQ 96-well plate was sequenced on a dedicated single-read 150-cycle Illumina NextSeq 550 flow cell. From the authors' description of their analysis: Because only junctional sequences without quality scores were contained in the immunoSEQ output, filtering matching that applied to full-length reads could not be performed. To assign V/J genes and CDR3, sequences were annotated against IMGT germline references using PyIR, a Python wrapper for IgBLAST v1.9. Any read was removed if the V/J assignment was weak (E-value above 1e-6), the CDR3 was missing, or the read contained stop codons, out-of-frame junctions, or ambiguous translated residues. A V3J clonotype was defined by an identical inferred V gene, J gene, and CDR3 amino acid sequence. Percentage overlap between repertoires was computed as shared unique clonotypes divided by the size of the smaller repertoire. Repertoire richness was assessed with RTK rarefaction, the Chao1 estimator, and Recon v2.1 estimates of unobserved clonotypes. OLGA was used to compute generation probabilities for all TCRbeta clonotypes that the gDNA method yielded from a few donors. The clones in this table, taken by TCRdb from immuneACCESS, are in-frame only. Not every clone is retained; where verified, under half of the shortfall comes from an unresolved V gene, and the cause of the rest is unknown. V and J calls and clone size are as listed in that table; D and trimming were resolved from the DNA. The sample contains some 2,400,000 clones, roughly 95% of them found a single time. Of the sample, around 0.13% is held by the ten largest clones.

CDR1 and CDR2 (MNHNY, SVGAGI) derive from the germline V gene (reference sequence). From cysteine to phenylalanine, the CDR3 is 15 amino acids long. The DNA shown is the 45-base CDR3, in frame from base 1. V is pared back by 5 bases and J by 7 bases, with 15 bases lying between the germline termini. Healthy HIV-negative adults with no recently reported acute infections or vaccinations were included as donors. Only Caucasian adults living in Nashville, Tennessee, USA were represented among the donors. CD4+ T cells were enriched by magnetic negative selection; naive cells were then positively selected on CD45RA, and the negative fraction formed the memory subset. Blood was collected by leukapheresis, and PBMCs were isolated by Ficoll-Histopaque density gradient centrifugation and then cryopreserved in liquid nitrogen vapor phase. Analytical flow cytometry was used to check the purity and quantity of each magnetically sorted T cell population. Genomic DNA was isolated from each sorted fraction and quantified by UV absorbance on a Nanodrop 2000c.

Points the paper makes about the study in general: When a handful of donors were compared, the shared fraction of clonotypes was 5% to 6.5% for naive CD4, around 4% for naive CD8, more than 2% for memory CD4, and approximately 0.4% for memory CD8. Estimated clonotype richness was generally larger for naive than for memory subsets. Sampling was restricted to blood, and TCR repertoires in tissues likely differ from the TCR repertoires found in blood. Pairwise subsampling indicated that sequencing depth was expected to affect the degree of clonotype sharing among donors. Clonotypes shared by all four sorted-subset donors showed higher generation probabilities than non-shared clonotypes. Even with the large sequencing depth, rarefaction of the sorted-subset datasets indicated that sequencing was incomplete. Because the study included only a small number of donors, the genetic and exposure-history diversity represented was limited.

A few counts support this clone. Its target antigen remains unknown. No much larger clone exists at a distance of one base, and base qualities are not known. The sample was naive CD4+ T cells sorted from blood. What the cell subset or site label conveys for this sample: CD45RA+ positively selected. The V and J genes are TRBV6-6 and TRBJ1-6, with TRBD1 as a weak D call on 5 bases. The clonotype originates from a man between 18 and 29 years old in good health. For the CDR3, the sequence is CASSPRDLLNSPLHF. The DNA sequence is TGTGCCAGCAGTCCCCGGGACTTACTGAATTCACCCCTCCACTTT.